This T cell receptor (beta chain) was recorded in a study of T cells in Graves' hyperthyroidism and ophthalmopathy. Findings of the study overall: Blood also contained most expanded thyroid clonotypes above 0.001.

RNA transcripts were the template for amplifying TCR beta CDR3 regions. TCR CDR3 underwent first-round RT-PCR with the HTBI primer set. TCRdb passed the multiplex PCR reads through MiXCR, listing each CDR3 protein once. The sample includes approximately 560,000 distinct CDR3 sequences, around 45% of them seen just once. V was shortened by 3 bases and J by 5 bases, with 19 bases between the two germline ends. The CDR3 totals 16 residues. Germline V gives CDR1 LNHNV, CDR2 YYDKDF (reference sequence). On this clonotype itself: The target antigen is unknown.

The source is a woman aged 18-29 years with Graves' hyperthyroidism. The V gene is TRBV15, the J gene TRBJ1-2; perhaps TRBD1 as D (6 bases). The sequenced sample consisted of peripheral blood or thyroid tissue (not recorded which). CDR3 residues: CATSSRIGQILYGYTF. In DNA, the CDR3 is TGTGCCACCAGCAGCCGAATAGGACAGATTCTATATGGCTACACCTTC. Full variable domain (missing parts from reference TRBV15 and TRBJ1-2): DAMVIQNPRYQVTQFGKPVTLSCSQTLNHNVMYWYQQKSSQAPKLLFHYYDKDFNNEADTPDNFQSRRPNTSFCFLDIRSPGLGDTAMYLCATSSRIGQILYGYTFGSGTRLTVV.